The clone carrying this T cell receptor (beta chain) was seen repeatedly, ten times or more. What it recognizes is unknown. The sample comes from a study of T cells after yellow fever vaccination. Overall study context: The fractions with low cell numbers were processed using SMART-Seq v4 Ultra Low Input. The study's findings and limits: Abundant bulk-population clonotypes could contaminate the FACS-sorted repertoires. The CD4 compartment and the CD8 compartment contained a small share of clonotypes in common. After the booster, about 95% of CD4 and 75% to 90% of CD8 primary-response clones were re-detected.

TCRdb independently ran MiXCR on the 5' RACE reads; one entry per CDR3 protein. The sample lists around 350,000 distinct CDR3 sequences, approximately 10% occurring once. Trimming took off 1 base at V and 1 base at J, with 8 bases between the two ends. CDR1 and CDR2 (germline): SGHRS, YFSETQ. The CDR3 length is 14 residues. This sequence joins TRBV5-1 and TRBJ2-5, with D tentatively TRBD2 (5 bases). The clonotype was recovered from a man aged 18 to 35 who received the YFV17D yellow fever vaccine. The source was PBMCs, collected on the day of the first yellow fever vaccination. This chain's CDR3 is CASSLRGFQETQYF. The CDR3 DNA reads TGCGCCAGCAGCTTGCGAGGGTTCCAAGAGACCCAGTACTTC.